Presented here are 30 T cell receptor beta chains from one specimen sequenced in a study of blood T cell repertoires in COVID-19. The assay was immunoSEQ multiplex PCR, and TCRdb's table has in-frame clones only and misses some. The sample includes about 200,000 clones, nearly 90% of them seen just once. The sequenced sample was peripheral blood. Receptors were obtained from a man aged 55 to 70 with active or convalescent COVID-19.

This rearrangement joins TRBV28 to TRBJ2-2; 9 bases are shared with TRBD1. The CDR3 is 15 residues long. In germline, CDR1 is MDHEN, CDR2 SYDVKM. V lost 6 bases, J lost 5 bases, and 7 bases stayed unmatched. The CDR3 nucleotides read TGTGCCAGCAGCTCTCCGGGACAGGGAACCGGGGAGCTGTTTTTT. The encoded protein is CASSSPGQGTGELFF.

The chain links TRBV12-3 or TRBV12-4 to TRBJ2-7; no reliable D call. This CDR3 is 11 amino acids long. Trimming took off 6 bases at V and 2 bases at J, with 5 bases between the two ends. The CDR3: CASSPPYEQYF. The CDR3 DNA follows: TGTGCCAGCAGCCCTCCCTACGAGCAGTACTTC.

The chain recombines TRBV5-1 with TRBJ2-7, with D possibly TRBD2 on 5 matching bases. Germline CDR1 and CDR2: SGHRS and YFSETQ. V shed 3 bases and J shed 12 bases, with 13 bases lying between them. The CDR3 has 11 amino acids. Here the CDR3 DNA reads TGCGCCAGCAGCTCAGGATGGGAGTGGTACTTC. It translates to CASSSGWEWYF.

The chain uses TRBV13 and TRBJ2-1; 7 bases map to TRBD1. Unmatched junction bases numbered 3, after V lost 5 bases and J lost 5 bases. Germline values: CDR1 PRHDT, CDR2 FYEKMQ (reference sequence). The CDR3 sequence is 13 residues long. This CDR3 is CASSQGVDNEQFF. CDR3 sequence (DNA): TGTGCCAGCAGCCAGGGGGTCGACAATGAGCAGTTCTTC.

V and J are TRBV10-3 and TRBJ1-5; 7 nucleotides line up with TRBD1. The CDR3 totals 15 residues. The J segment lost 0 bases and the V segment lost 4 bases, leaving 3 bases of the junction unmatched. Germline V gives CDR1 ENHRY, CDR2 SYGVKD. The CDR3 protein is CAISGRGNSNQPQHF. The CDR3 DNA is TGTGCCATCAGTGGCAGGGGGAATAGCAATCAGCCCCAGCATTTT.

A word on this clone: Other DNA variants within this sample encode the same CDR3. The chain uses TRBV4-1 and TRBJ1-2, with 7 nucleotides matching TRBD1. CDR1 is MGHRA, CDR2 YSYEKL, per germline. The ends lost 1 base at V and 5 bases at J; junction bases unmatched: 7. The CDR3 is made up of 15 amino acids. The CDR3 sequence is CASSQAGTVRYGYTF. The CDR3 DNA follows: TGCGCCAGCAGCCAAGCTGGGACAGTTCGGTATGGCTACACCTTC.

This chain joins TRBV18 and TRBJ1-2, with 8 bases aligning to TRBD1. The CDR3 has 22 amino acids. Per germline, CDR1 KGHSH and CDR2 LQKENI. J gave up 8 bases and V 1 base, and 30 bases lay outside the gene matches. The CDR3 region has the DNA TGTGCCAGCTCACCACGGACAGGGTGGGCCCAGGCCCTAGGATCGCGGAAGGGAGGCTACACCTTC. Amino acids: CASSPRTGWAQALGSRKGGYTF.

This chain connects TRBV5-1 to TRBJ2-5, with a possible D match to TRBD1 (5 bases). Per the germline V gene, CDR1 is SGHRS and CDR2 is YFSETQ. This CDR3 is 15 amino acids long. With 7 bases removed from V and 5 bases from J, the gap between germline ends came to 21 bases. In DNA, the CDR3 is TGCGCCAGCCACTTGGGGTCAGGGAATCAGGAGACCCAGTACTTC. It codes for CASHLGSGNQETQYF.

The gene calls are TRBV7-9 and TRBJ1-3; D unresolved. CDR1 SEHNR and CDR2 FQNEAQ come from the germline V gene (reference sequence). The length of the CDR3 is 15 residues. Deletions cut 4 bases from V and 3 bases from J, with 13 bases between. The CDR3: CASSYVGRGGNTIYF. In DNA, the CDR3 is TGTGCCAGCAGCTACGTAGGGAGAGGTGGAAACACCATATATTTT. Drawing the rest from reference TRBV7-9 and TRBJ1-3, the complete variable domain is DTGVSQNPRHKITKRGQNVTFRCDPISEHNRLYWYRQTLGQGPEFLTYFQNEAQLEKSRLLSDRFSAERPKGSFSTLEIQRTEQGDSAMYLCASSYVGRGGNTIYFGEGSWLTVV.

The rearrangement joins TRBV5-4 to TRBJ1-2; perhaps TRBD1 as D (6 bases). V lost 3 bases and J 2 bases, leaving 8 bases between the germline ends. Germline V CDR1 and CDR2: SGHNT, YYREEE (reference sequence). The CDR3 has 13 amino acids. The CDR3 is CASSSGQNYGYTF. The CDR3, as DNA: TGTGCCAGCAGCTCCGGACAGAACTATGGCTACACCTTC.

The count of this clone is one. J is TRBJ2-6 and V is TRBV6-1, with D perhaps TRBD2 (5 bases). V was clipped by 1 base and J by 3 bases, with 7 bases between them. This CDR3 comprises 15 residues. Germline CDR1 and CDR2: MNHNS and SASEGT. In DNA, the CDR3 is TGTGCCAGCAGTGAAGGAGGGAGTGGGGCCAACGTCCTGACTTTC. This sequence encodes CASSEGGSGANVLTF.

The chain uses TRBV5-1 and TRBJ2-3, with D tentatively TRBD2 (7 bases). There are 15 residues in the CDR3. Trimming stripped 0 bases from V and 6 bases from J, with 14 bases between. CDR1 is SGHRS, CDR2 YFSETQ, per germline. The CDR3 DNA is TGCGCCAGCAGCTTGGCGGGGGGCAGGTCGGATACGCAGTATTTT. Translating it yields CASSLAGGRSDTQYF.

This chain links TRBV28 with TRBJ2-2; possible D gene TRBD1, 5 bases. The V gene's germline CDR1 is MDHEN and CDR2 SYDVKM. V lost 8 bases to trimming and J lost 6 bases, with 13 bases between them. The CDR3 covers 13 residues. CDR3 nucleotides: TGTGCCAGCCTAGGCCCAGGGTCCGGGGAGCTGTTTTTT. This codes for CASLGPGSGELFF.

V usage is TRBV5-1 and J usage is TRBJ2-3; D remains unclear. Germline lookup yields CDR1 SGHRS and CDR2 YFSETQ. V shed 4 bases and J shed 5 bases, with 11 bases lying between them. This CDR3 contains 13 residues. The CDR3 reads CASSLGPGDTQYF. The CDR3 coding sequence is TGCGCCAGCAGCCTGGGCCCCGGAGATACGCAGTATTTT.

The chain has TRBV6-5 and TRBJ1-2, with 11 bases fitting TRBD1. The CDR3 extends over 14 amino acids. After removal of 5 bases from V and 5 bases from J, the junction contained 4 bases not matched to a gene. Looked up from germline, CDR1 is MNHEY and CDR2 is SVGAGI. The CDR3 DNA is TGTGCCAGCAGTACTGGGACAGGGGGTTATGGCTACACCTTC. Translation gives CASSTGTGGYGYTF.

The chain employs TRBV5-3 and TRBJ1-2; TRBD1 aligns across 7 bases. TRBV5-3 is an ORF, with its function uncertain. The CDR3 loop spans 17 amino acids. V lost 3 bases, J lost 1 base, and 12 bases stayed unmatched. The CDR3 coding sequence is TGTGCCAGAAGCTCACGGGACAGCCGACCCATTAACTATGGCTACACCTTC. Its protein is CARSSRDSRPINYGYTF.

There are a few counts of this clone. The V gene is TRBV15, the J gene TRBJ2-7; D is unresolved. Germline V gives CDR1 LNHNV, CDR2 YYDKDF (reference sequence). V lost 1 base to trimming and J lost 4 bases, with 8 bases between them. The CDR3 sequence is 13 residues long. The CDR3 coding sequence is TGTGCCACCAGCAGAGTGGGCGTGTACGAGCAGTACTTC. This translates into CATSRVGVYEQYF.

The CDR3 loop reads CASSQPTGVSLSYTF. The CDR3 DNA sequence: TGCGCCAGCAGCCAACCAACGGGGGTATCCCTAAGCTACACCTTC. This chain links TRBV4-1 with TRBJ1-2, with a possible D match to TRBD1 (5 bases). The germline CDR1 and CDR2 sequences are MGHRA and YSYEKL. The CDR3 covers 15 residues. The ends were cut back, 2 bases at V and 9 bases at J, with 19 bases in the middle.

The chain couples TRBV19 to TRBJ1-6, with TRBD1 matching 8 bases. The germline gives CDR1 LNHDA, CDR2 SQIVND (reference sequence). The CDR3 runs to 14 residues. J was trimmed by 10 bases and V by 4 bases; bases with no gene match: 6. This chain's CDR3 is CASSNQGAGSPLHF. The CDR3 coding sequence is TGTGCCAGTAGTAACCAGGGGGCTGGATCACCCCTCCACTTT.

The V gene is TRBV7-6, the J gene TRBJ2-1, with D tentatively TRBD1 (6 bases). Trimming shortened V by 2 bases and J by 9 bases, and 14 bases separated the two germline ends. The CDR3 covers 14 residues. Looked up from germline, CDR1 is SGHVS and CDR2 is FNYEAQ. The CDR3 loop is CASSLQGPKSEQFF. As DNA, the CDR3 is TGTGCCAGCAGCTTACAGGGGCCTAAGAGTGAGCAGTTCTTC.

The chain combines TRBV11-1 with TRBJ1-6; D is ambiguous. The germline V and J ends were trimmed by 5 bases and 0 bases, with 5 bases remaining between them. In germline, CDR1 is SGHAT, CDR2 FQDESV (reference sequence). CDR3 length: 14 residues. CDR3 amino acids: CASSGSSYNSPLHF. The CDR3 DNA follows: TGTGCCAGCAGCGGGAGCTCCTATAATTCACCCCTCCACTTT.

The V call is TRBV7-6, the J call TRBJ1-1, with D perhaps matching TRBD1 (6 bases). The V and J ends lost 5 bases and 0 bases respectively, with 19 bases between them. The CDR3 runs 17 residues. The germline CDR1 and CDR2 sequences are SGHVS and FNYEAQ. The CDR3 nucleotides read TGTGCCAGCAGCCGAACCTCACAGGGTAGTATGAACACTGAAGCTTTCTTT. It codes for CASSRTSQGSMNTEAFF.

This chain uses TRBV29-1 with TRBJ2-5, with TRBD1 matching 7 bases. This CDR3 is built from 12 residues. V was pared by 3 bases and J by 5 bases, with 3 bases of the junction left unmatched. Germline V lookup: CDR1 SQVTM, CDR2 ANQGSEA. The CDR3: CSVDDRAETQYF. The DNA for the CDR3 is TGCAGCGTTGATGACAGGGCCGAGACCCAGTACTTC. Supplemented by reference TRBV29-1 and TRBJ2-5, the full variable domain reads SAVISQKPSRDICQRGTSLTIQCQVDSQVTMMFWYRQQPGQSLTLIATANQGSEATYESGFVIDKFPISRPNLTFSTLTVSNMSPEDSSIYLCSVDDRAETQYFGPGTRLLVL.

The chain is built from TRBV19 and TRBJ1-5; 10 nucleotides align to TRBD1. Germline V gene data show CDR1 as LNHDA and CDR2 as SQIVND (reference sequence). The CDR3 totals 17 residues. The J segment lost 0 bases and the V segment lost 4 bases, leaving 6 bases of the junction unmatched. CDR3 residues: CASSTKDRGRSNQPQHF. In nucleotides, the CDR3 is TGTGCCAGTAGTACAAAAGACAGGGGGCGTAGCAATCAGCCCCAGCATTTT.

In nucleotides, the CDR3 is TGTGCCATCAGCATCCCGCCTAGCGGGGGGGCGACAGATACGCAGTATTTT. Amino acids: CAISIPPSGGATDTQYF. The chain is built from TRBV10-3 and TRBJ2-3; TRBD2 matches 12 bases. CDR3 length: 17 residues. Germline CDR1 ENHRY, CDR2 SYGVKD. J gave up 3 bases and V 6 bases, and 10 bases lay outside the gene matches.

The chain joins TRBV6-6 to TRBJ2-7; D perhaps matches TRBD1 (6 bases). Trimming removed 7 bases from V and 3 bases from J, with 13 bases in between. Germline values: CDR1 MNHNY, CDR2 SVGAGI (reference sequence). The CDR3 is 13 amino acids. CDR3 sequence reads: CASNRDTYYEQYF. CDR3 bases: TGTGCCAGCAACAGGGACACTTACTACGAGCAGTACTTC.

The rearrangement links TRBV18 to TRBJ1-1; unclear D gene. Deletions cut 5 bases from V and 4 bases from J, with 11 bases between. This CDR3 comprises 13 residues. Looked up from germline, CDR1 is KGHSH and CDR2 is LQKENI. The chain's CDR3 is CASSTIAGTEAFF. As DNA, the CDR3 is TGTGCCAGCTCAACCATCGCAGGCACTGAAGCTTTCTTT.

The chain carries TRBV6-5 and TRBJ2-2; perhaps TRBD1 as D (6 bases). The CDR3 sequence is 15 residues long. CDR1 and CDR2 from the germline V gene are MNHEY and SVGAGI. Trimming pared 5 bases from V and 5 bases from J, leaving 15 bases between. This CDR3 reads CASSTPGQGTGELFF. The CDR3 DNA follows: TGTGCCAGCAGTACACCGGGACAAGGGACCGGGGAGCTGTTTTTT.

This clone was recorded a few times. The V gene is TRBV6-1, the J gene TRBJ1-2; D is ambiguous. V dropped 0 bases and J dropped 4 bases, with 9 bases sitting between them. The CDR3 sequence is 14 residues long. Germline CDR1 is MNHNS and CDR2 is SASEGT. The CDR3 DNA sequence: TGTGCCAGCAGTGAAGCGTCAGTCACCTATGGCTACACCTTC. Its protein product is CASSEASVTYGYTF.

The V and J genes are TRBV5-4 and TRBJ2-7; D might be TRBD2 (7 bases). Trimming removed 0 bases at V and 6 bases at J, with 13 bases between. The germline CDR1 and CDR2 sequences are SGHNT and YYREEE (reference sequence). The CDR3 loop spans 14 amino acids. CDR3 sequence (DNA): TGTGCCAGCAGCTTGGCGGGGGGCGAGGGCGAGCAGTACTTC. Protein sequence: CASSLAGGEGEQYF.